The sequence of this TCR beta chain was determined in a study of regulatory T cells in long-lasting Graves disease. The authors built TCR beta libraries using iRepertoire HTBI primers and Arm-PCR of CDR3 regions. TCRdb re-called the multiplex PCR reads with MiXCR, one entry per CDR3 protein. The table has about 610,000 distinct CDR3 sequences, around 15% seen once; the top ten hold approximately 12%. In its sample, this clonotype was seen many times. Germline lookup yields CDR1 SEHNR and CDR2 FQNEAQ (reference sequence). V trimming: 1 base; J trimming: 4 bases; junction bases outside the gene matches: 0. The CDR3 loop spans 14 amino acids. Time point of the sample: newly diagnosed GD, antithyroid drugs for less than 3 months. Construction of the TCR library relied on RNA isolated from PBMCs. The same specimen was also included in a second study, on T cells in Graves' hyperthyroidism and ophthalmopathy.

The chain has TRBV7-9 and TRBJ2-2; 7 positions match TRBD2. The specimen was peripheral blood mononuclear cells (PBMCs), collected at new diagnosis, from a patient treated with antithyroid drugs. This receptor was identified in a man between 18 and 35 years old with Graves disease. CDR3 protein: CASSLGGSTGELFF. CDR3 in DNA: TGTGCCAGCAGCTTAGGCGGGAGCACCGGGGAGCTGTTTTTT.